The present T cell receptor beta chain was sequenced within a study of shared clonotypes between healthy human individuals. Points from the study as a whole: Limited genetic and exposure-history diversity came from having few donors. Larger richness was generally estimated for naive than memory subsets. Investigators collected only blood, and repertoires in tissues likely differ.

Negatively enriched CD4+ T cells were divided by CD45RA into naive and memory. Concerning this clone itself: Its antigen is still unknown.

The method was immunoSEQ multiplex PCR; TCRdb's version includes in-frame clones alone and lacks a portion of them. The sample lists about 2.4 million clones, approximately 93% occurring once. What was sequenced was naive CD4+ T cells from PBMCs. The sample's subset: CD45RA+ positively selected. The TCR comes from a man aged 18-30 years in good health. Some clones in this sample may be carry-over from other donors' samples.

CDR3 in DNA: TGTGCCACCAGCCAAGACAGGACCTACGAGCAGTACTTC. It translates to CATSQDRTYEQYF. The rearrangement joins TRBV15 to TRBJ2-7; D perhaps matches TRBD1 (6 bases). The CDR3 contains 13 residues. Trimming took off 5 bases at V and 2 bases at J, with 10 bases between the two ends. Looked up from germline, CDR1 is LNHNV and CDR2 is YYDKDF (reference sequence).